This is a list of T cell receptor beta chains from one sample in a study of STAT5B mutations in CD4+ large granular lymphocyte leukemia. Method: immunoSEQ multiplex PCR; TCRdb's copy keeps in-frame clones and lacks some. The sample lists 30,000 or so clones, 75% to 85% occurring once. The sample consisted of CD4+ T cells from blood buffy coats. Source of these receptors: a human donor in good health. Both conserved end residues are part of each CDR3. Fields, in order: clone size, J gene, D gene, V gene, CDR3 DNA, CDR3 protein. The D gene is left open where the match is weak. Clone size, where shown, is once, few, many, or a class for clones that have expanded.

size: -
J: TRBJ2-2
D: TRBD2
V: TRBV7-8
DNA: TGTGCCAGCAGCTCTACACTAGCGGGGGCGCAGGCCGGGGAGCTGTTTTTT
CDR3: CASSSTLAGAQAGELFF

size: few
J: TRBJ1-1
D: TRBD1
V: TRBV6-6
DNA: TGTGCCAGCAGTCGCGGGGACAGTCTCCCTGAAGCTTTCTTT
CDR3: CASSRGDSLPEAFF

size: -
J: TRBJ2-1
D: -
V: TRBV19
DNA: TGTGCCAGTAGTGCTCCTTTAGCAGGCTCCTACAATGAGCAGTTCTTC
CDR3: CASSAPLAGSYNEQFF

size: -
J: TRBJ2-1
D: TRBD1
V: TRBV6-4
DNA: TGTGCCAGCAGTGACTCCGACAGGGGGAATGAGCAGTTCTTC
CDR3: CASSDSDRGNEQFF

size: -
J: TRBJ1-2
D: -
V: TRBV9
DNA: TGTGCCAGCAGCGAGGGGGACGTTGGGTCGAGCTATGGCTACACCTTC
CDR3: CASSEGDVGSSYGYTF

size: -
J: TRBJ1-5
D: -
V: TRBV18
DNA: TGTGCCAGCTCACTACACACGCGGCAGCCCCAGCATTTT
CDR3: CASSLHTRQPQHF

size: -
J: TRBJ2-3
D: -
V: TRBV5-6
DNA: TGTGCCAGCAGCTTGGGTCCGGGAACAGATACGCAGTATTTT
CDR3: CASSLGPGTDTQYF

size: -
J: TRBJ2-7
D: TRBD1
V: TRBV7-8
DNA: TGTGCCAGCAGCTTCGGACAGGGGTTAAGCGAGCAGTACTTC
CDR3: CASSFGQGLSEQYF

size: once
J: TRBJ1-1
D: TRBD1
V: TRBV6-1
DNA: TGTGCCGGCCTAACAGGGGGATTGAACACTGAAGCTTTCTTT
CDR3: CAGLTGGLNTEAFF

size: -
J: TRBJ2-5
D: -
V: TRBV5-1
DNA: TGCGCCAGCAGCCCGGGCTCTACGGGAGAGACCCAGTACTTC
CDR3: CASSPGSTGETQYF